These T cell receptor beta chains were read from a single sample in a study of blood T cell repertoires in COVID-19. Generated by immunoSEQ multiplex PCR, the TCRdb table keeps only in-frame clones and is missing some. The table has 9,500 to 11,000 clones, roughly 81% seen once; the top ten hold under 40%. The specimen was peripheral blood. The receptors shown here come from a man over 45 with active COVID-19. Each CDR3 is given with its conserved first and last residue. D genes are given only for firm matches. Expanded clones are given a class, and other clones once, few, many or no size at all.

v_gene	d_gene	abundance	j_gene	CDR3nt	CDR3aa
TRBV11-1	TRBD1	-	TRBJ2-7	TGTGCCAGCAGCTTAGTGGTGACAGGGGTCTACGAGCAGTACTTC	CASSLVVTGVYEQYF
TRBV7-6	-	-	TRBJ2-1	TGTGCCAGCAGCCCGAGGGTAGCGTCCACCTACAATGAGCAGTTCTTC	CASSPRVASTYNEQFF
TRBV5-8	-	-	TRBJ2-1	TGTGCCAGCAGCTTGGCATTCTCCTACAATGAGCAGTTCTTC	CASSLAFSYNEQFF
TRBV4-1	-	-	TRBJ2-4	TGCGCCAGCAGCCAAGATCCGGGTTCTACGAACATTCAGTACTTC	CASSQDPGSTNIQYF
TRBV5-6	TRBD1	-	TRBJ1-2	TGTGCCAGCAGCTTCGGACAGGGGGGAAAGGATGGCTACACCTTC	CASSFGQGGKDGYTF
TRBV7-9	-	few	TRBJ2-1	TGTGCCAGCAGCTTGACGGGGACCTACAATGAGCAGTTCTTC	CASSLTGTYNEQFF
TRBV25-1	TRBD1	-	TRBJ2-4	TGTGCCAGCAGTGAACCTCGACAGGGGGGAAACATTCAGTACTTC	CASSEPRQGGNIQYF
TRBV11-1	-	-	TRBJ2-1	TGTGCCAGCAGCTTAGGACAGGTAAACAATGAGCAGTTCTTC	CASSLGQVNNEQFF
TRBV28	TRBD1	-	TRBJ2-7	TGTGCCAGCAGTTCCCTATCTACCGCCGGGACAGTCGCTATAGTGCAGTACTTC	CASSSLSTAGTVAIVQYF
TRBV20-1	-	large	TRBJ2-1	TGCAGTGCTCTGTCTTATGAGCAGTTCTTC	CSALSYEQFF
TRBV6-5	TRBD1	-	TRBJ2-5	TGTGCCAGCAGTGACTCGACAGGGTGGGAGACCCAGTACTTC	CASSDSTGWETQYF
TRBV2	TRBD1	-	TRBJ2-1	TGTGCCAGCAGTGGTGGGACAGGAATCAATGAGCAGTTCTTC	CASSGGTGINEQFF
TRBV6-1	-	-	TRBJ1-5	TGTGCCAGCAGTGAAGGGACAGCGGCAGAGCCCCAGCATTTT	CASSEGTAAEPQHF
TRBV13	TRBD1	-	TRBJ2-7	TGTGCCAGCAGCTTAGGCCTTGCAGGGGGCAGATCCTACGAGCAGTACTTC	CASSLGLAGGRSYEQYF
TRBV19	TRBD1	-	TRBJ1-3	TGTGCCAGTAGTCTCCTGACAGGGCTCTCTGGAAACACCATATATTTT	CASSLLTGLSGNTIYF
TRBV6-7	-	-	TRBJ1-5	TGTGCCAGCAGTTACTCTTTCGGGGGGCCCCAGCATTTT	CASSYSFGGPQHF
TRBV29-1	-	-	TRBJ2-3	TGCAGCCTGAGAAGAGCGGACTATCCCACAGATACGCAGTATTTT	CSLRRADYPTDTQYF
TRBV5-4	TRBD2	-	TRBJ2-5	TGTGCCAGCAGCTTCGGCGGGAGTGGTGAAGAGACCCAGTACTTC	CASSFGGSGEETQYF
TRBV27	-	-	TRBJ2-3	TGTGCCAGCAGTTTATCTCCCGACATGAAGTGGACAGATACGCAGTATTTT	CASSLSPDMKWTDTQYF
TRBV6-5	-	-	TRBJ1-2	TGTGCCAGCAGTTACTATCGTAACTATGGCTACACCTTC	CASSYYRNYGYTF
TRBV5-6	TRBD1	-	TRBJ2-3	TGTGCCAGCAGCTTGGTAGGACAGGAGGGCACAGATACGCAGTATTTT	CASSLVGQEGTDTQYF
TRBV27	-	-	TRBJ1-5	TGTGCCAGCAGTTTCGGGGGGCGTCAGCCCCAGCATTTT	CASSFGGRQPQHF
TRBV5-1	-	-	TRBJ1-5	TGCGCCAGCAATTTACCGTGCCGGGGACTTAGCAATCAGCCCCAGCATTTT	CASNLPCRGLSNQPQHF
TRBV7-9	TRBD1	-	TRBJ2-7	TGTGCCAGCAGCTTTGGACAGGCTGAGCAGTACTTC	CASSFGQAEQYF
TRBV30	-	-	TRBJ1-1	TGTGCCTGGGGGGGACAGAACACTGAAGCTTTCTTT	CAWGGQNTEAFF
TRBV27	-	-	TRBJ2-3	TGTGCCAGCAGCCTAACTGGACTGGGCACGGATACGCAGTATTTT	CASSLTGLGTDTQYF
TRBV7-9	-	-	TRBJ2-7	TGTGCCAGCAGCTTAGGCACTCGAGGCGAGCAGTACTTC	CASSLGTRGEQYF
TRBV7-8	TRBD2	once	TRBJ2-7	TGTGCCAGCAGCTCGGGACTAGCGGGAGGGCTTAGATATCACGAGCAGTACTTC	CASSSGLAGGLRYHEQYF
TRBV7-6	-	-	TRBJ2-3	TGTGCCAGCAGCCCTCCCAGCGCGGGATATATCACAGATACGCAGTATTTT	CASSPPSAGYITDTQYF
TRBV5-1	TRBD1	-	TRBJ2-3	TGCGCCAGCAGCTTCGGACAGGGGGGAGATACGCAGTATTTT	CASSFGQGGDTQYF
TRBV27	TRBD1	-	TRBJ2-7	TGTGCCAGCAGTCAGGACAGGGGCTCCTACGAGCAGTACTTC	CASSQDRGSYEQYF
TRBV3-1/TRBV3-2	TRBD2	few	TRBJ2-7	TGTGCCAGCAGCCGCCACGCAGCCTTAACTAGCGGGGATGTCTACGAGCAGTACTTC	CASSRHAALTSGDVYEQYF
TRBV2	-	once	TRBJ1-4	TGTGCCAGCAGTGGGGAGAATGAAAAACTGTTTTTT	CASSGENEKLFF
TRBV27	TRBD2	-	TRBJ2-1	TGTGCCAGCAGTTTCTCTAGCGGGAACCTCTACAATGAGCAGTTCTTC	CASSFSSGNLYNEQFF
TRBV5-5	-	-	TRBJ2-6	TGTGCCAGCAGCTTGGGGGAAGGGGTGGGAACTGGGGCCAACGTCCTGACTTTC	CASSLGEGVGTGANVLTF
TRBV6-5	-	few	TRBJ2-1	TGTGCCAGCAGTTACACGACAACGGATGAGCAGTTCTTC	CASSYTTTDEQFF
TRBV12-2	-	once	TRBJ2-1	TGTGCAAGTCGCTTAGTTGTGGTGGGACTAGCGGGAGAGGGGACCCTTTTCGATGAGCAGTTCTTC	CASRLVVVGLAGEGTLFDEQFF
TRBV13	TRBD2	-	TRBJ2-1	TGTGCCAGCAGCTCTCCGGGACTAGCGGGAGTTGAGCAGTTCTTC	CASSSPGLAGVEQFF
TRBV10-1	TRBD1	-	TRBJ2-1	TGCGCCAGCAGTGGTAAAACAGGGGACCTGAGGAATGAGCAGTTCTTC	CASSGKTGDLRNEQFF
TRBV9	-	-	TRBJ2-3	TGTGCCAGCAGCGTAGGGCTAGACACAGATACGCAGTATTTT	CASSVGLDTDTQYF
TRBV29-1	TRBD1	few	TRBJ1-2	TGCAGCGTGGACTCGACAGGGGTCTATGGCTACACCTTC	CSVDSTGVYGYTF
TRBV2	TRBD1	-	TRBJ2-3	TGTGCCAGCAGGTCGGGACAGGGGTACCGGATGGGGACGCAGTATTTT	CASRSGQGYRMGTQYF
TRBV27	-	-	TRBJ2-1	TGTGCCAGCAGTAAGACTACGAATGAGCAGTTCTTC	CASSKTTNEQFF
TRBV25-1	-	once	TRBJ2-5	TGTGCCAGCAGTACAGGGTCGGGGGAGACCCAGTACTTC	CASSTGSGETQYF
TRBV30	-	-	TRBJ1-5	TGTGCCTGGAGTGATTTACAGGGAGATCAGCCCCAGCATTTT	CAWSDLQGDQPQHF
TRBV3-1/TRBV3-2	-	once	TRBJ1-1	TGTGCCAGCAGCCAAGATTGGGCCAGCAGGGCTTCGGCTTTCTTT	CASSQDWASRASAFF
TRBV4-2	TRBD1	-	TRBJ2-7	TGTGCCAGCAGCCCGGGGACAGGGCTCTACGAGCAGTACTTC	CASSPGTGLYEQYF
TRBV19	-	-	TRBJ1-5	TGTGCCAGTAGTACGGGTGTCAATCAGCCCCAGCATTTT	CASSTGVNQPQHF
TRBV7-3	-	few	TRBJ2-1	TGTGCCAGCAGCCCGATAGCGGATGCCAGACTAAATGAGCAGTTCTTC	CASSPIADARLNEQFF
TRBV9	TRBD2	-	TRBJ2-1	TGTGCCAGCAGCCCGGGCGGGAGTATCAATGAGCAGTTCTTC	CASSPGGSINEQFF
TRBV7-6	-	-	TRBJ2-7	TGTGCCAGCAGCTCCCCGGGACAATTTAGCTCCTACGAGCAGTACTTC	CASSSPGQFSSYEQYF
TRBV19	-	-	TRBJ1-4	TGTGCCAGTAGCGCGATGTCTGAGGGTGTTAATGAAAAACTGTTTTTT	CASSAMSEGVNEKLFF
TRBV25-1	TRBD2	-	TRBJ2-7	TGTGCCAGCAGCTCCAGATCAACCGGGACTAGCGCTTACGAGCAGTACTTC	CASSSRSTGTSAYEQYF
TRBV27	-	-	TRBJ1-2	TGTGCCAGCAGTCAGTACACAAACACCAACTATGGCTACACCTTC	CASSQYTNTNYGYTF
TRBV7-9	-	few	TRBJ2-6	TGTGCCAGCAGCTCAAGCGACAGGTTCTCTGGGGCCAACGTCCTGACTTTC	CASSSSDRFSGANVLTF
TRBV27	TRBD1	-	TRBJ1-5	TGTGCCAGCAGTTCCCGGGACAGTTTCAATCAGCCCCAGCATTTT	CASSSRDSFNQPQHF
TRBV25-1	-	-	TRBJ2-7	TGTGCCAGCAGCCCAATAAACATTCCCGAGCAGTACTTC	CASSPINIPEQYF
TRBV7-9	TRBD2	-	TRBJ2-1	TGTGCCAGCAGCTTCATTGTAGCGGGGAGCTCCTACAATGAGCAGTTCTTC	CASSFIVAGSSYNEQFF
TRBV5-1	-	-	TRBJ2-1	TGCGCCAGCAGCTTGGCTTACTCCTCCTACAATGAGCAGTTCTTC	CASSLAYSSYNEQFF